This note documents a single T cell receptor beta chain sequence. The target antigen is unknown. J gave up 1 base and V 0 bases, and 5 bases lay outside the gene matches. This CDR3 is 16 amino acids long. The germline V gene encodes CDR1 LGHNT and CDR2 FRNRAP. Unique molecular identifiers had been added to the TCR beta cDNA libraries. One entry per CDR3 protein, called by TCRdb with MiXCR from the PCR reads. The repertoire holds hundreds of thousands of distinct CDR3 sequences, with around 40% as singletons. The sample belongs to a study of post-analysis software for immune sequencing data. For the study at large: Secondary progressive, relapsing-remitting and progressive-relapsing multiple sclerosis were among the included disease courses.

Overall study findings and caveats: Five TRBV segments, including TRBV5-6, TRBV5-1 and TRBV20-1, were more frequent in patients than controls. Multiple sclerosis was associated with a significant reduction in normalized Chao1 diversity relative to controls.

The source material was blood. The J gene is TRBJ2-7, the V gene TRBV12-5; 8 bases line up with TRBD2. This TCR was sampled from a girl aged 10 to 17 with multiple sclerosis. The CDR3 coding sequence is TGTGCTAGTGGTTTGGTACCGGGCGGGGGGTCCTACGAGCAGTACTTC. Translating it yields CASGLVPGGGSYEQYF.